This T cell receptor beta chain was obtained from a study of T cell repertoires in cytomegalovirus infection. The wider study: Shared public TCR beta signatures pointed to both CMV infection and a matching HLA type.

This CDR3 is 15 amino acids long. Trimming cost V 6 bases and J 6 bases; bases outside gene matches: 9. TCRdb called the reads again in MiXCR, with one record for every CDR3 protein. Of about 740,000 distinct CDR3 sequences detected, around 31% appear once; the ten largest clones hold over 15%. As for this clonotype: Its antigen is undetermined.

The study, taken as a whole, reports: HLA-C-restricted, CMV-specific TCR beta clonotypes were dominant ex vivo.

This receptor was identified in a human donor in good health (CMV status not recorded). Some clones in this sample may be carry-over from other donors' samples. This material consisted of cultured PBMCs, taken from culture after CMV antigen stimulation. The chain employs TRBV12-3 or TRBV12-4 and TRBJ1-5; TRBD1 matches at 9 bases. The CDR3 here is CASSDSDRGFQPQHF. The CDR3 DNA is TGTGCCAGCAGCGACTCGGACAGGGGTTTTCAGCCCCAGCATTTT.